Below, 20 T cell receptor beta chains from the same sample are listed, as sequenced in a study of blood T cell repertoires in COVID-19. The data were produced by immunoSEQ multiplex PCR, yet TCRdb's version contains in-frame clones alone and is incomplete. The data hold about 17,000 clones, with nearly 90% observed a single time. Sequencing was done on a sample of peripheral blood. The receptors here all came from a human donor in a cohort sampled during active COVID-19.

The chain carries TRBV19 and TRBJ2-7, with 9 bases identical to TRBD1. Germline V gene sequence: CDR1 LNHDA, CDR2 SQIVND (reference sequence). After removal of 3 bases from V and 2 bases from J, the junction contained 5 bases not matched to a gene. This CDR3 region has 15 residues. The CDR3 DNA reads as TGTGCCAGTAGTATCGGACAGGGGATCACCTACGAGCAGTACTTC. This translates into CASSIGQGITYEQYF.

This sequence joins TRBV5-8 and TRBJ2-1; the D is unclear. Trimming left V 4 bases short and J 6 bases short, with 11 bases between. The CDR3 is 13 residues long. CDR1 and CDR2 (germline): SGHTS, YDEGEE. This CDR3 is CASSHYRVNEQFF. The CDR3, as DNA: TGTGCCAGCAGCCATTACCGGGTCAATGAGCAGTTCTTC.

The chain employs TRBV28 and TRBJ2-1; 13 bases are a match to TRBD2. Germline V gene data show CDR1 as MDHEN and CDR2 as SYDVKM. This CDR3 contains 16 residues. J lost 10 bases, V lost 4 bases, and 10 bases had no gene match. CDR3 amino acids: CASSSRTSGRAREQFF. The CDR3 DNA sequence: TGTGCCAGCAGTTCCCGGACTAGCGGGAGAGCACGAGAGCAGTTCTTC.

The chain carries TRBV28 and TRBJ1-2, with TRBD1 matching over 7 bases. J was trimmed by 8 bases and V by 2 bases; bases with no gene match: 14. The CDR3 has 16 residues. Germline values: CDR1 MDHEN, CDR2 SYDVKM. In DNA, the CDR3 is TGTGCCAGCAGTTTAGTCCCCGGACAGGCAGTGGGAGGCTACACCTTC. It yields the protein CASSLVPGQAVGGYTF.

The chain joins TRBV30 to TRBJ1-5, with D possibly being TRBD1 (5 bases). V lost 0 bases and J 2 bases, leaving 5 bases between the germline ends. This CDR3 spans 13 amino acids. Per germline, CDR1 GTSNPN and CDR2 SVGIG (reference sequence). The CDR3 sequence is CAWSVQGNQPQHF. The DNA for the CDR3 is TGTGCCTGGAGTGTACAGGGCAATCAGCCCCAGCATTTT.

The chain carries TRBV7-9 and TRBJ2-5; TRBD1 is a possible D gene (5 bases). The CDR3 contains 17 residues. V dropped 5 bases and J dropped 5 bases, with 24 bases sitting between them. The germline V gene encodes CDR1 SEHNR and CDR2 FQNEAQ (reference sequence). CDR3 sequence reads: CASSRRFAGMMQETQYF. CDR3 in DNA: TGTGCCAGCAGCCGAAGGTTCGCAGGGATGATGCAGGAGACCCAGTACTTC. Looking up the rest from reference TRBV7-9 and TRBJ2-5 gives the full variable domain: DTGVSQNPRHKITKRGQNVTFRCDPISEHNRLYWYRQTLGQGPEFLTYFQNEAQLEKSRLLSDRFSAERPKGSFSTLEIQRTEQGDSAMYLCASSRRFAGMMQETQYFGPGTRLLVL.

The chain links TRBV7-2 to TRBJ2-1; 7 bases agree with TRBD2. The J segment lost 0 bases and the V segment lost 2 bases, leaving 4 bases of the junction unmatched. Germline loops: CDR1 SGHTA, CDR2 FQGNSA. CDR3 size: 16 residues. In DNA form, the CDR3 reads TGTGCCAGCAGCTTATTATGGGAGGGCTCCTACAATGAGCAGTTCTTC. It encodes CASSLLWEGSYNEQFF.

This rearrangement joins TRBV3-1 (or the pseudogene TRBV3-2) to TRBJ2-7; 9 positions agree with TRBD1. The germline gives CDR1 LGHDT, CDR2 YNNKEL (reference sequence). There are 14 residues in the CDR3. The ends lost 3 bases at V and 4 bases at J; junction bases unmatched: 4. CDR3 nucleotides: TGTGCCAGCAGCCAGCCGGGACAGGGATACGAGCAGTACTTC. The encoded protein is CASSQPGQGYEQYF.

The J gene is TRBJ2-5, the V gene TRBV3-1 (or the pseudogene TRBV3-2); D gene unclear. Trimming removed 0 bases from V and 5 bases from J, with 19 bases in between. CDR1 LGHDT and CDR2 YNNKEL come from the germline V gene (reference sequence). The CDR3 is made up of 17 amino acids. CDR3 sequence (DNA): TGTGCCAGCAGCCAAGATGGCGCGGAGAACGTCCTGGAGACCCAGTACTTC. It codes for CASSQDGAENVLETQYF.

In this sample, this clone turned up a few times. This chain connects TRBV3-1 (or the pseudogene TRBV3-2) to TRBJ1-2; D gene unclear. CDR3 length: 11 amino acids. Trimming removed 2 bases from V and 9 bases from J, with 7 bases in between. In germline, CDR1 is LGHDT, CDR2 YNNKEL (reference sequence). The CDR3 DNA reads as TGTGCCAGCAGCCAATACGGTCGCTACACCTTC. Translation: CASSQYGRYTF.

The chain has TRBV5-1 and TRBJ1-2; D is unclear. CDR3 size: 13 residues. Germline CDR1 reads SGHRS; CDR2 reads YFSETQ. V was trimmed by 0 bases and J by 8 bases, leaving 11 bases between them. DNA of the CDR3: TGCGCCAGCAGCTTGGGGTCTGGAGAAGGCTACACCTTC. Residues: CASSLGSGEGYTF.

The V gene is TRBV25-1, the J gene TRBJ1-1, with TRBD1 identical over 7 bases. The germline gives CDR1 MGHDK, CDR2 SYGVNS. The CDR3 has 15 amino acids. J gave up 6 bases and V 4 bases, and 11 bases lay outside the gene matches. The CDR3 sequence: CASSVTGEPAPEAFF. The CDR3, as DNA: TGTGCCAGCAGTGTAACAGGGGAGCCCGCCCCTGAAGCTTTCTTT. The full variable domain, its missing parts supplied by reference TRBV25-1 and TRBJ1-1, is EADIYQTPRYLVIGTGKKITLECSQTMGHDKMYWYQQDPGMELHLIHYSYGVNSTEKGDLSSESTVSRIRTEHFPLTLESARPSHTSQYLCASSVTGEPAPEAFFGQGTRLTVV.

This clone showed up just once. The rearrangement joins TRBV18 to TRBJ2-7; a possible D gene is TRBD2 (6 bases). CDR3 length: 13 amino acids. The V end was cut by 0 bases, the J end by 4 bases, with 7 bases between. Germline V gene sequence: CDR1 KGHSH, CDR2 LQKENI. The CDR3 DNA is TGTGCCAGCTCACCACCAAGCGGGTACGAGCAGTACTTC. Protein sequence: CASSPPSGYEQYF.

The rearrangement joins TRBV5-1 to TRBJ2-1, with TRBD1 matching over 8 bases. The CDR3 extends over 15 amino acids. After removal of 0 bases from V and 4 bases from J, the junction contained 3 bases not matched to a gene. Germline-derived CDR1 and CDR2 are SGHRS and YFSETQ. For the CDR3, the DNA is TGCGCCAGCAGCTTGGTCGGGACAGGATACAATGAGCAGTTCTTC. This codes for CASSLVGTGYNEQFF.

This clone was observed a few times. This chain uses TRBV7-9 with TRBJ2-7; TRBD1 matches 9 bases. This CDR3 is 15 amino acids long. Per germline, CDR1 SEHNR and CDR2 FQNEAQ (reference sequence). V lost 5 bases and J lost 2; bases outside the gene matches: 7. Written as DNA, the CDR3 is TGTGCCAGCAGCGGCCGGGACAGGGTAACCTACGAGCAGTACTTC. This codes for CASSGRDRVTYEQYF.

The rearrangement joins TRBV5-4 to TRBJ2-2, with D unclear. This CDR3 has 14 residues. With 0 bases removed from V and 7 bases from J, the gap between germline ends came to 10 bases. In germline, CDR1 is SGHNT, CDR2 YYREEE (reference sequence). The chain's CDR3 is CASSLDVVDGELFF. The CDR3 DNA is TGTGCCAGCAGCTTGGATGTAGTTGACGGGGAGCTGTTTTTT.

The V and J genes are TRBV28 and TRBJ1-2; 7 nucleotides match TRBD1. J gave up 0 bases and V 6 bases, and 4 bases lay outside the gene matches. The CDR3 spans 14 residues. Looked up from germline, CDR1 is MDHEN and CDR2 is SYDVKM. The DNA of the CDR3 is TGTGCCAGCAGGCCAGGGACAGCTAACTATGGCTACACCTTC. Amino acid sequence: CASRPGTANYGYTF.

The rearrangement links TRBV27 to TRBJ1-1; no definite D call. The CDR3 loop spans 12 amino acids. Between the trimmed V and J ends, which lost 3 bases and 8 bases, there was a span of 10 bases. Germline V gives CDR1 MNHEY, CDR2 SMNVEV (reference sequence). The CDR3 protein is CASSFPTGEAFF. CDR3 DNA sequence: TGTGCCAGCAGTTTCCCAACCGGGGAAGCTTTCTTT.

The genes are TRBV7-2 and TRBJ1-3; D not certain. The germline gives CDR1 SGHTA, CDR2 FQGNSA. This CDR3 is 15 amino acids long. Trimming took off 8 bases at V and 0 bases at J, with 14 bases between the two ends. As DNA, the CDR3 is TGTGCCAGCGTCCGTGGGCCTCTCTCTGGAAACACCATATATTTT. Translated: CASVRGPLSGNTIYF.

V and J are TRBV7-3 and TRBJ2-2; 12 nucleotides align to TRBD2. Unmatched junction bases numbered 1, after V lost 5 bases and J lost 6 bases. This CDR3 comprises 14 residues. Per the germline V gene, CDR1 is SGHTA and CDR2 is FQGTGA. CDR3 nucleotide sequence: TGTGCCAGCAGCCGGACTAGCGGGGCCGGGGAGCTGTTTTTT. Its protein product is CASSRTSGAGELFF.